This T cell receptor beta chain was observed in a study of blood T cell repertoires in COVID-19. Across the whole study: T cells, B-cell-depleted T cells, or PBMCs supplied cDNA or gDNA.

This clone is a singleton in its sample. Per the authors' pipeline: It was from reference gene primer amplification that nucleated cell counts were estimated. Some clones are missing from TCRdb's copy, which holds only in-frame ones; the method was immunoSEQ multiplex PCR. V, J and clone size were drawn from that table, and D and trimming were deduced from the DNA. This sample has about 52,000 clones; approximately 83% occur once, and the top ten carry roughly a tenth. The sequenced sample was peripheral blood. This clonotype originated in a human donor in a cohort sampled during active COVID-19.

This CDR3 reads CASSLSFLSPLHF. CDR3 bases: TGCGCCAGCAGCTTGTCTTTTTTATCACCCCTCCACTTT. This chain connects TRBV5-1 to TRBJ1-6; D remains ambiguous. CDR1 and CDR2 from the germline V gene are SGHRS and YFSETQ. The CDR3 runs to 13 residues. The V gene lost 1 base and the J gene lost 10 bases, with 9 bases spanning the gap.